This TCR beta chain was documented in a study of T cell responses to AZD1222 COVID-19 vaccine (dated by TCRdb to the early 2020s). Regarding the complete study: AZD1222 recipients given second doses at about 4 weeks or at about 12 weeks were pooled, since spike-specific TCR depth and breadth were not found to differ between the two schedules. TCR sequencing was performed for some 250 trial participants, of whom about 200 were given two doses of AZD1222 and some 26 were given two doses of MenACWY control vaccine. Enrollment into the trials was organized by age into subgroups of 18-55, 56-69 and 70-plus years, and those subgroups contained roughly 160, 29 and 62 TCR-sequenced participants, respectively. The study at large found these results: Vaccine-associated CD4 TCRs spanned the whole spike protein, with dominant responses in regions 160-218 and 743-854. Because no day 14 peak-response samples were available, repertoires were characterized only after the peak T cell response. Only a handful of AZD1222 recipients were SARS-CoV-2 seropositive at baseline, limiting conclusions about previously exposed vaccinees. In the small 56-69-year group, the increase in depth fell short of significance, most likely because of low power. A significant rise in spike-specific TCR breadth and depth was observed after two AZD1222 doses relative to day 0 and relative to MenACWY recipients. Participants were mostly white British and included more females than males, and it was suggested by the authors that clonal diversity may have been underestimated. Reportedly, close to half of the unique spike-specific TCRs recognized epitopes lying outside the regions that are mutated in the B.1.351 and B.1.1.7 variants.

On this clone: There is no known antigen for this receptor. Nothing much larger sits one base from this clone, and base qualities are not available.

According to the study, the label for this sample's time point signals: baseline before first vaccination. Samples from vaccinated people were obtained from the UK trials COV001 and COV002, which included a single-blind randomized controlled phase 2/3 trial of AZD1222 (ChAdOx1 nCoV-19) in healthy adults. Trial participant PBMC samples were collected at day 0 and day 28 after the second dose for TCRbeta chain sequencing. The CDR3 regions of human TCRbeta chains were subjected to immunosequencing. The authors processed their data as follows. TCRs in the repertoires were matched against a reference library of SARS-CoV-2-specific TCRs that had been generated with the MIRA antigen-specificity platform. Breadth meant the fraction of unique TCRs that were SARS-CoV-2-associated, whereas depth meant the fraction of total T cells that were SARS-CoV-2-associated. Using the MIRA data, each spike-specific TCR was mapped to the spike region that the TCR reacts to and placed in a CD4 or CD8 class. Log10-transformed breadth and depth values were compared by one-way ANOVA with Sidak's multiple comparisons tests. TCRdb mirrors the immuneACCESS table, restricted to in-frame sequences. Some clones are absent from its copies; in checked studies, under half trace to an unresolved V gene, and the reason for the others is unknown. That table gives V, J and clone size, and the DNA gave D and trimming. For this sample the table gives 90,000 to 150,000 clones, of which roughly 88% were detected only once. About 3.7% of the sample lies in the top ten.

According to the germline V gene, CDR1 reads SGDLS and CDR2 reads YYNGEE. At the junction V is shortened by 0 bases and J by 4 bases, with 10 bases in between. There are 14 amino acids in the CDR3, from cysteine to phenylalanine inclusive. CDR3 DNA only is kept here, 42 bases in frame from base 1. The chain links TRBV9 with TRBJ2-5; TRBD2 is a possible D gene, resting on 5 matching bases. Source: peripheral blood, taken on day 0 of AZD1222 vaccination. The clonotype originates from an adult in good health. The CDR3 protein sequence reads: CASSVGRARETQYF. The DNA is TGTGCCAGCAGCGTAGGGCGGGCCCGAGAGACCCAGTACTTC.